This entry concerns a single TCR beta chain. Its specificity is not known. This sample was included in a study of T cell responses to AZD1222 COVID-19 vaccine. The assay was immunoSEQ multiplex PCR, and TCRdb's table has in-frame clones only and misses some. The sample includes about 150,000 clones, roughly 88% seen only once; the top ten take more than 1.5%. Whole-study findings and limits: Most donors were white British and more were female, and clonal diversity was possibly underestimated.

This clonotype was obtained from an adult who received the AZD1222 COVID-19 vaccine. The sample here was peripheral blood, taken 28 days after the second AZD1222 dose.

The CDR3 DNA sequence: TGTGCCAGCAGCCTGTTGACAGGGGGCGCCTATGGCTACACCTTC. This sequence encodes CASSLLTGGAYGYTF. This sequence joins TRBV5-5 and TRBJ1-2; 10 positions match TRBD1. The V segment lost 4 bases and the J segment 4 bases; nucleotides outside the gene matches: 7. Germline CDR1 and CDR2: SGHKS and YYEKEE (reference sequence). The CDR3 is 15 residues long.